The 6 T cell receptor beta chains below come from one sample, sequenced in a study of blood T cell repertoires in COVID-19. Data came from immunoSEQ multiplex PCR; TCRdb stores just in-frame clones and leaves some out. Of under 45,000 clones listed, just under 85% are singletons. The specimen was peripheral blood. The receptors here all came from a human donor in a cohort sampled during active COVID-19.

The chain employs TRBV3-1 (or the pseudogene TRBV3-2) and TRBJ2-5; 12 positions agree with TRBD2. Germline V gives CDR1 LGHDT, CDR2 YNNKEL (reference sequence). The CDR3 length is 15 residues. Trimming took 4 bases from V and 0 from J; bases not matched to a gene: 0. CDR3 residues: CASSRTSGDQETQYF. For the CDR3, the DNA is TGTGCCAGCAGCCGGACTAGCGGGGACCAAGAGACCCAGTACTTC.

This chain connects TRBV7-2 to TRBJ2-3; TRBD2 matches 13 bases. The CDR3 is 17 amino acids. The germline CDR1 and CDR2 sequences are SGHTA and FQGNSA. J gave up 0 bases and V 6 bases, and 6 bases lay outside the gene matches. The CDR3 coding sequence is TGTGCCAGCAGGCCGCCGGGACTAGCGGGGAGCACAGATACGCAGTATTTT. This encodes CASRPPGLAGSTDTQYF.

This rearrangement joins TRBV6-6 to TRBJ2-7; TRBD1 matches at 9 bases. In germline, CDR1 is MNHNY, CDR2 SVGAGI (reference sequence). The J segment lost 5 bases and the V segment lost 2 bases, leaving 7 bases of the junction unmatched. The CDR3 has 15 amino acids. CDR3: CASSYGYRGRDEQYF. CDR3 bases: TGTGCCAGCAGTTACGGATACAGGGGGCGCGACGAGCAGTACTTC.

The chain joins TRBV4-2 to TRBJ2-7, with TRBD2 identical over 12 bases. After removal of 2 bases from V and 3 bases from J, the junction contained 2 bases not matched to a gene. Germline V gene lookup returns CDR1 LGHNA and CDR2 YNFKEQ. There are 15 residues in the CDR3. The CDR3 is CASSQLAGGGYEQYF. The CDR3 DNA follows: TGTGCCAGCAGCCAACTAGCGGGAGGGGGCTACGAGCAGTACTTC.

The chain combines TRBV7-8 with TRBJ2-5; 9 positions agree with TRBD2. Germline V gives CDR1 SGHVS, CDR2 FQNEAQ. V trimming: 7 bases; J trimming: 5 bases; junction bases outside the gene matches: 5. This CDR3 is 13 amino acids long. The CDR3 bases are TGTGCCAGCACTCGGGCGGGGGGGGAGACCCAGTACTTC. Protein: CASTRAGGETQYF.

The rearrangement links TRBV28 to TRBJ2-3; 8 positions match TRBD1. Trimming cost V 2 bases and J 1 base; bases outside gene matches: 2. This CDR3 has 15 residues. Germline V gene sequence: CDR1 MDHEN, CDR2 SYDVKM. CDR3 residues: CASSLTTGGTDTQYF. The CDR3 bases are TGTGCCAGCAGTTTAACGACAGGGGGCACAGATACGCAGTATTTT.